This is a list of T cell receptor beta chains from one sample in a study of blood T cell repertoires in COVID-19. The assay was immunoSEQ multiplex PCR, and TCRdb's table has in-frame clones only and misses some. The table shows 250,000 to 350,000 clones, with around 89% occurring only once. The sample was peripheral blood. The receptors derive from a woman aged 50 to 60 with active or convalescent COVID-19. Both conserved end residues are part of each CDR3.

V gene	J gene	CDR3 protein
TRBV28	TRBJ1-5	CASSFVSGQPQHF
TRBV7-9	TRBJ1-3	CASSLVGRNSGNTIYF
TRBV4-3	TRBJ2-3	CASSQLSFAGGPSDTQYF
TRBV7-2	TRBJ1-5	CASSLAFRPQHF
TRBV30	TRBJ1-4	CAWDRGYEHEKLFF
TRBV10-1	TRBJ2-7	CARTGLARTTNAYEQYF
TRBV3-1/TRBV3-2	TRBJ1-3	CASRIGTAGNTIYF
TRBV15	TRBJ2-7	CATSRVKGQTISYEQYF
TRBV19	TRBJ1-2	CASSIATRGNYGYTF
TRBV10-3	TRBJ1-2	CAIRQPGGASYGYTF
TRBV7-2	TRBJ2-3	CASTSTSGIADTQYF
TRBV10-1	TRBJ2-2	CASSEGVTSGRAGYTGELFF
TRBV10-3	TRBJ1-3	CAISPSMRNTIYF
TRBV3-1/TRBV3-2	TRBJ2-3	CASSLAASGSTDTQYF
TRBV3-1/TRBV3-2	TRBJ1-6	CASSPRTDNSPLHF
TRBV21-1	TRBJ1-5	CASSKGGRDRGNCNQPQHF
TRBV30	TRBJ1-5	CAWSEQRGQPQHF
TRBV30	TRBJ2-1	CAWSVRLIDEQFF
TRBV27	TRBJ1-3	CASSLTRGAGNTIYF
TRBV30	TRBJ2-3	CAWTSGRAPSTDTQYF
TRBV28	TRBJ1-5	CASRAWTGGGNQPQHF
TRBV6-2/TRBV6-3	TRBJ1-4	CASSLDRDRAANEKLFF
TRBV28	TRBJ2-5	CASTSSGRAGQFPQYF
TRBV15	TRBJ1-4	CATSDRDRGNEKLFF
TRBV4-2	TRBJ1-2	CASSQDDRGGYGYTF
TRBV20-1	TRBJ1-2	CSASSQSNYGYTF
TRBV28	TRBJ2-3	CASSRGGRDTDTQYF
TRBV5-1	TRBJ2-7	CASSFGTGSYEQYF
TRBV27	TRBJ2-1	CASSTGMERSSEQFF
TRBV6-2/TRBV6-3	TRBJ2-7	CASSYGGSYEQYF
TRBV28	TRBJ1-1	CASSPRRVNTEAFF
TRBV7-6	TRBJ1-6	CASSLGAGRESPLHF
TRBV12-2	TRBJ2-1	CASRLADLAGLLINNEQFF
TRBV5-4	TRBJ2-5	CASTHSGGAEETQYF
TRBV4-3	TRBJ2-1	CASSQQGSAEQFF
TRBV27	TRBJ2-1	CASKDGTSLYNEQFF
TRBV6-1	TRBJ1-4	CASSEDNRGKLFF
TRBV7-2	TRBJ2-7	CASSLRGAGLNFYEQYF
TRBV2	TRBJ2-7	CASSLDRGFEQYF
TRBV29-1	TRBJ1-2	CSVDRARGGYTF
TRBV2	TRBJ1-2	CASSESQGILSGYTF
TRBV5-6	TRBJ2-1	CASSRLSGGYYNEQFF
TRBV5-4	TRBJ1-2	CASSLKGREGYTF
TRBV3-1/TRBV3-2	TRBJ1-1	CASSPYGGFLNTEAFF
TRBV5-4	TRBJ1-3	CASSLGPGSSGNTIYF
TRBV7-8	TRBJ2-3	CASSLRFKPSTDTQYF
TRBV28	TRBJ1-5	CASRSSGTGNQPQHF
TRBV10-3	TRBJ1-2	CAISDTQRRNGYTF
TRBV11-2	TRBJ2-5	CASRTGQEETQYF
TRBV7-2	TRBJ1-2	CASSLAGQRTNYGYTF
TRBV18	TRBJ2-7	CASSPQMTAFYEQYF
TRBV5-1	TRBJ2-5	CASSLVGVQETQYF
TRBV6-1	TRBJ2-4	CASSDTGLAKNIQYF